Listed here are 3 T cell receptor beta chains from one sample, sequenced in a study of OX40 agonist ivuxolimab in advanced cancers. Library construction relied on the immunoSEQ multiplex PCR assay. Sourced from immuneACCESS, this table was stored by TCRdb with only in-frame sequences that have V and J called. A share of the clones is absent; for the studies checked, an unresolved V gene accounts for under half, and the remainder has no known explanation. Within this sample are tens of thousands of clones, with about 91% of them counted one time only. The ten most abundant clones make up 29% of the sample. The sample in question was CD4+ or CD8+ T cells sorted from blood, obtained in a trial of the OX40 agonist ivuxolimab. Receptors were obtained from an adult with an advanced solid tumor such as melanoma, head and neck, liver or kidney cancer.

This sequence joins TRBV13 and TRBJ2-3; D perhaps matches TRBD2 (5 bases). The CDR3 runs to 14 residues. V was trimmed by 3 bases and J by 6 bases, leaving 13 bases between them. Germline V lookup: CDR1 PRHDT, CDR2 FYEKMQ (reference sequence). The CDR3 loop is CASSLEALRDTQYF. CDR3 nucleotides: TGTGCCAGCAGCTTGGAGGCGTTGAGGGATACGCAGTATTTT.

This chain uses TRBV19 with TRBJ1-1; D is unclear. Per germline, CDR1 LNHDA and CDR2 SQIVND (reference sequence). Trimming left V 1 base short and J 4 bases short, with 13 bases between. CDR3 length: 15 residues. The CDR3 loop is CASSIASSMGTEAFF. The DNA for the CDR3 is TGTGCCAGTAGTATAGCCTCTTCCATGGGCACTGAAGCTTTCTTT.

Written as DNA, the CDR3 is TGTGCCAGTAGTCCCCTAGCGGGAGGGCCCAATGAGCAGTTCTTC. Translated, it gives CASSPLAGGPNEQFF. J is TRBJ2-1 and V is TRBV19; TRBD2 matches 12 bases. The ends lost 5 bases at V and 6 bases at J; junction bases unmatched: 5. The CDR3 is 15 residues long. Germline V gene data show CDR1 as LNHDA and CDR2 as SQIVND (reference sequence).